Included here is one T cell receptor (beta chain) sequence, with context. This CDR3 has 9 amino acids. V was pared by 3 bases and J by 10 bases, with 3 bases between. In germline, CDR1 is SGHTA, CDR2 FQGNSA. Depths of 1 in 200,000 to 1 in 1 million T cells were the sequencing target. The protocol was immunoSEQ multiplex PCR, while the TCRdb copy is restricted to in-frame clones and leaves out a portion. In the table there are about 300,000 clones, less than 85% of which are singletons. From cryopreserved PBMCs came around 2 micrograms of genomic DNA used for TCR beta libraries. The sample originates from a study of cytotoxic CD8 clonotypes in ibrutinib-treated CLL. Across the whole study: Each sample contained, on average, approximately 230,000 productive templates and tens of thousands of productive rearrangements.

The chain combines TRBV7-2 with TRBJ1-1, with unresolved D. Sample: PBMCs, taken at disease progression, from a patient treated with ibrutinib. The receptor was derived from a human donor with chronic lymphocytic leukemia. This CDR3 reads CASSFGAFF. The CDR3, as DNA: TGTGCCAGCAGCTTTGGAGCTTTCTTT.